Reported below is one T cell receptor beta chain. Authors' analysis steps: Cell counts per sample came from amplifying reference gene primers. Repertoires were generated with immunoSEQ multiplex PCR, while TCRdb's copy carries only in-frame clones and drops some. V and J calls and clone size come straight from that table; D and trimming were deduced from the DNA. This sample has more than 300,000 clones, with 65% to 85% found just once. The CDR3 consists of 12 residues. This sample is part of a study of blood T cell repertoires in COVID-19. Overall study: Whether acute or convalescent, the COVID-19 samples came from the United States, Italy and Spain.

The V call is TRBV21-1, the J call TRBJ1-2; TRBD1, the table's D call, was not compared with the DNA. TRBV21-1 is recorded as a pseudogene. The clonotype was recovered from a woman aged 50 to 60 with acute or convalescent COVID-19. The sequencing sample was made of peripheral blood. CDR3 nucleotides: TGTGCCAGCAGCACGGACAGCTATGGCTACACCTTC. Residues: CASSTDSYGYTF.